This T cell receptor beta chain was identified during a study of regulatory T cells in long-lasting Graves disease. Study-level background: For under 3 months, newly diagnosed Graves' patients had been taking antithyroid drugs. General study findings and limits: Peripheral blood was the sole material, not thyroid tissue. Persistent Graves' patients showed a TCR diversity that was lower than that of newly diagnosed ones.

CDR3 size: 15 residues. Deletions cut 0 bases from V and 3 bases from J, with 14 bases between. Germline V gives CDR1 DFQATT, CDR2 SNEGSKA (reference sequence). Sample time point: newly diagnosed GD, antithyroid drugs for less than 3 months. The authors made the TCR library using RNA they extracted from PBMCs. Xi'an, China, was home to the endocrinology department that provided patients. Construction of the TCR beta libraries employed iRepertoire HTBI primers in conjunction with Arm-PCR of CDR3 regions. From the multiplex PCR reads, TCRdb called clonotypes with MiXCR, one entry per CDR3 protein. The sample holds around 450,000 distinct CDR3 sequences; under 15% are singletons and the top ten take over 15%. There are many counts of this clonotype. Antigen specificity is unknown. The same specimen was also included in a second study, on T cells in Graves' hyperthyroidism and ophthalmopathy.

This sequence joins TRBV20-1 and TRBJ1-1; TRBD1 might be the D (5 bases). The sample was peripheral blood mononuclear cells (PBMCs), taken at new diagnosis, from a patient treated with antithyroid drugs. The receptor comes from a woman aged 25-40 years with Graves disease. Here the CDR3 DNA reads TGCAGTGCTAGAGATATCGCAGGGTCAGACACTGAAGCTTTCTTT. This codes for CSARDIAGSDTEAFF.